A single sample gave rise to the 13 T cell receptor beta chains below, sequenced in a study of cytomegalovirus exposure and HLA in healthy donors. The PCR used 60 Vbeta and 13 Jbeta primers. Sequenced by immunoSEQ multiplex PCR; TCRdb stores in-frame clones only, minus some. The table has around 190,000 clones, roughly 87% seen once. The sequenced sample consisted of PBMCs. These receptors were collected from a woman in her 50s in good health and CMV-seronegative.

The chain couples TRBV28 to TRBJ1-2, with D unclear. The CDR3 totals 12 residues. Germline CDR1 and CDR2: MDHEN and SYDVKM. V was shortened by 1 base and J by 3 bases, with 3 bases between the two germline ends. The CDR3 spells CASSLSDYGYTF. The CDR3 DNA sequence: TGTGCCAGCAGTTTATCTGACTATGGCTACACCTTC.

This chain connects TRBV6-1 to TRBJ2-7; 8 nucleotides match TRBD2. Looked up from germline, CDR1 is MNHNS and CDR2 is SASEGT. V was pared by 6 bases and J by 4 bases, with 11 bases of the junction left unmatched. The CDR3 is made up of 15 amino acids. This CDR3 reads CASSGVGRGYYEQYF. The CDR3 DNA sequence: TGTGCCAGCAGCGGGGTCGGGAGGGGCTATTACGAGCAGTACTTC.

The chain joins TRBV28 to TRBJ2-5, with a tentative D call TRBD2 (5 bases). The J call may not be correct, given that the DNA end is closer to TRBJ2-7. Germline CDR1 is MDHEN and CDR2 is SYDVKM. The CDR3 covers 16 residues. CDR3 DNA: TGTGCCAGCAGAGAGGGTCTCGCCAGTTACTCCTACGAGCAGTACTTC. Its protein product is CASREGLASYSYEQYF.

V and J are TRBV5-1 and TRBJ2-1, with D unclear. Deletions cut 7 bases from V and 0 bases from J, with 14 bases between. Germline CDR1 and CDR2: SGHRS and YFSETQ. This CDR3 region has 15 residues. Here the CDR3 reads CASSLTSSSYNEQFF. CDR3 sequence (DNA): TGCGCCAGCTCCTTGACTTCGAGCTCCTACAATGAGCAGTTCTTC.

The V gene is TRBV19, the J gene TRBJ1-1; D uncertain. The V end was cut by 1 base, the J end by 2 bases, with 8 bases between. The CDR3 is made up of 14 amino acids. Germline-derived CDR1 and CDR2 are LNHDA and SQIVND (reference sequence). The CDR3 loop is CASSIARGNTEAFF. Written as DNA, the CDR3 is TGTGCCAGTAGTATAGCTCGAGGAAACACTGAAGCTTTCTTT.

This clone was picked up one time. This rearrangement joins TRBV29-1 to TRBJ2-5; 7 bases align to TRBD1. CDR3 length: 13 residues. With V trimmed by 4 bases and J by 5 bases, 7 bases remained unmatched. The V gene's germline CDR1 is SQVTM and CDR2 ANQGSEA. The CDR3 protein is CSVARRRGETQYF. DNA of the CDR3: TGCAGCGTTGCAAGGCGCAGGGGGGAGACCCAGTACTTC.

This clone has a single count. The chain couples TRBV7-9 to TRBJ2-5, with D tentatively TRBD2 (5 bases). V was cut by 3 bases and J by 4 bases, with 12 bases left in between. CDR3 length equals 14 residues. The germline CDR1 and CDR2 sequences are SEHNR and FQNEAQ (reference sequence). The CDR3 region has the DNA TGTGCCAGCAGCTTCGTTGGAGGAAGAGAGACCCAGTACTTC. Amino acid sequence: CASSFVGGRETQYF. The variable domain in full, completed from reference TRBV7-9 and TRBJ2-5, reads DTGVSQNPRHKITKRGQNVTFRCDPISEHNRLYWYRQTLGQGPEFLTYFQNEAQLEKSRLLSDRFSAERPKGSFSTLEIQRTEQGDSAMYLCASSFVGGRETQYFGPGTRLLVL.

The chain's CDR3 is CASSFTPWGKGVSDEQYF. In DNA, the CDR3 is TGTGCCAGCAGTTTTACTCCTTGGGGTAAGGGGGTTTCGGACGAGCAGTACTTC. The chain carries TRBV28 and TRBJ2-7; D perhaps matches TRBD1 (6 bases). The V end was cut by 3 bases, the J end by 5 bases, with 26 bases between. The CDR3 length is 18 residues. The V gene's germline CDR1 is MDHEN and CDR2 SYDVKM.

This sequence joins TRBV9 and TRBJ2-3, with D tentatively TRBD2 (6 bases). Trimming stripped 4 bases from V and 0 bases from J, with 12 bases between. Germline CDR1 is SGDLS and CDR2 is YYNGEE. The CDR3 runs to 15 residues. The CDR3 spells CASSLVGSSTDTQYF. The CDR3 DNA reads TGTGCCAGCAGCCTAGTCGGGAGTAGCACAGATACGCAGTATTTT.

CDR3 in DNA: TGTGCCAGCAGTTTCCAGAACACCGGGGAGCTGTTTTTT. It encodes CASSFQNTGELFF. The J gene is TRBJ2-2, the V gene TRBV27; D gene unclear. The germline V gene encodes CDR1 MNHEY and CDR2 SMNVEV (reference sequence). The CDR3 covers 13 residues. The germline V and J ends were trimmed by 3 bases and 1 base, with 3 bases remaining between them.

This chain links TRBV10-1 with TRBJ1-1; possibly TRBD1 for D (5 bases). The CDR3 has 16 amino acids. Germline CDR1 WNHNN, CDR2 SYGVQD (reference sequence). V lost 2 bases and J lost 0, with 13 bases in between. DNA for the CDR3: TGCGCCAGCAGTGAGGGGGCAGTTGGATTGAACACTGAAGCTTTCTTT. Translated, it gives CASSEGAVGLNTEAFF.

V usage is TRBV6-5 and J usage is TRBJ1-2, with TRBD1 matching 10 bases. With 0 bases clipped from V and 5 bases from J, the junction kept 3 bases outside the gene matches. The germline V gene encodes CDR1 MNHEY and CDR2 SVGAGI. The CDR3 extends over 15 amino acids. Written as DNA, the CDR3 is TGTGCCAGCAGTTACTCTGGGACAGGGGAGTATGGCTACACCTTC. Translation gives CASSYSGTGEYGYTF.

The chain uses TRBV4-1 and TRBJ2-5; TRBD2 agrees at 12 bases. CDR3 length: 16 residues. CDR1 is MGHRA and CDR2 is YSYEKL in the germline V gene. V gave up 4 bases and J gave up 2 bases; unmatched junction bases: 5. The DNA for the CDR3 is TGCGCCAGCAGCCCCGGGGGACTAGCGGGTCAAGAGACCCAGTACTTC. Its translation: CASSPGGLAGQETQYF.